This TCR beta chain was documented in a study of T-cell memory formation after mild COVID-19. The sample holds a few counts of this clonotype. Its specificity is not known. 5'RACE with constant-segment primers built TCRalpha and TCRbeta cDNA libraries with UMIs. Each CDR3 protein is one row after TCRdb ran MiXCR on the 5' RACE reads. The sample consists of 250,000 to 300,000 distinct CDR3 sequences, 15% to 20% of them appearing once. CDR3 length: 13 residues. After removal of 5 bases from V and 5 bases from J, the junction contained 6 bases not matched to a gene. The germline CDR1 and CDR2 sequences are DFQATT and SNEGSKA (reference sequence). Findings and limits, study-wide: In pre-infection memory, a portion of responding clones appeared, which suggested that cross-reactive memory joined.

The chain uses TRBV20-1 and TRBJ1-1; 9 nucleotides line up with TRBD1. This clonotype was sampled from a man younger than 35 who had mild COVID-19 (a few samples of this study predate the infection). Cell type and time point are not known. Sequencing was carried out using PBMCs or a T cell subset sorted from them (not recorded which). CDR3 protein: CSAVQGAGTEAFF. The CDR3 DNA is TGCAGTGCTGTACAGGGGGCAGGAACTGAAGCTTTCTTT.